This T cell receptor beta chain was observed in a study of blood T cell repertoires in COVID-19. Study at large: Acute and convalescent COVID-19 samples came from the United States, Italy and Spain. From T cells, B-cell-depleted T cells, or PBMCs came the material, which was cDNA or gDNA.

In the original analysis: Amplified reference gene primers provided the basis for estimating nucleated cell counts. The assay was immunoSEQ multiplex PCR, and TCRdb's table has in-frame clones only and misses some. V and J calls and clone size are as listed in that table; D and trimming were resolved from the DNA. This sample has roughly 320,000 clones; 85% occur once, and the top ten carry around 7.2%. The CDR3 contains 15 residues. V was clipped by 8 bases and J by 4 bases; unmatched bases: 11. Germline CDR1 LNHDA, CDR2 SQIVND (reference sequence). The chain has TRBV19 and TRBJ2-7; 10 bases are a match to TRBD1. The sample comprised peripheral blood. This TCR derives from a human donor in a cohort sampled during active COVID-19. The chain's CDR3 is CASADPTGGVYEQYF. CDR3 DNA: TGTGCCAGTGCCGATCCGACAGGGGGCGTTTACGAGCAGTACTTC.